A selection of T cell receptor beta chains follows, all from one sample in a study of cytomegalovirus exposure and HLA in healthy donors. TCRdb's copy holds only in-frame clones and misses some; the assay was immunoSEQ multiplex PCR. The data hold about 170,000 clones, with roughly 79% observed a single time. Source material: PBMCs. The receptors come from a woman aged 25 to 39 in good health and CMV-seropositive. CDR3s include the opening cysteine and the closing phenylalanine or tryptophan. D genes are given only for firm matches. Clone size appears in some rows only: once, few, many, or a class for an expanded clone.

D,J,V,size,CDR3,DNA
NA,TRBJ1-1,TRBV2,NA,CASMRDSEAFF,TGTGCCAGCATGAGGGACTCTGAAGCTTTCTTT
NA,TRBJ2-3,TRBV7-2,NA,CASSLRQPSTDTQYF,TGTGCCAGCAGTCTCAGACAGCCCAGCACAGATACGCAGTATTTT
TRBD2,TRBJ2-4,TRBV19,few,CASSKTSGGAWNIQYF,TGTGCCAGTAGTAAGACTAGCGGGGGGGCTTGGAACATTCAGTACTTC
NA,TRBJ1-5,TRBV5-5,once,CASSPSMVRTDNQPQHF,TGTGCCAGCAGCCCTAGCATGGTCAGGACAGATAATCAGCCCCAGCATTTT
NA,TRBJ1-2,TRBV9,NA,CASSAGGFLVGYGYTF,TGTGCCAGCAGCGCGGGGGGCTTCCTCGTAGGCTATGGCTACACCTTC
TRBD1,TRBJ1-6,TRBV5-5,NA,CASSLGWDRVNSPLHF,TGTGCCAGCAGCTTGGGATGGGACAGAGTGAATTCACCCCTCCACTTT
NA,TRBJ2-7,TRBV10-1,few,CASSESSSYEQYF,TGCGCCAGCAGTGAGTCGAGTTCCTACGAGCAGTACTTC
TRBD1,TRBJ1-1,TRBV4-3,NA,CASSPDRETMNTEAFF,TGCGCCAGCAGCCCGGACAGGGAGACCATGAACACTGAAGCTTTCTTT
TRBD2,TRBJ2-7,TRBV29-1,NA,CSVGSGRGYEQYF,TGCAGCGTTGGGAGCGGGAGGGGCTACGAGCAGTACTTC
TRBD1,TRBJ1-1,TRBV9,NA,CASSVAEGALTPEAFF,TGTGCCAGCAGCGTAGCCGAGGGGGCGCTTACCCCTGAAGCTTTCTTT
TRBD1,TRBJ2-2,TRBV2,once,CAIQGVRGNTGELFF,TGTGCCATCCAGGGGGTCAGGGGGAACACCGGGGAGCTGTTTTTT
NA,TRBJ1-1,TRBV11-2,NA,CASSPGGGWTAFF,TGTGCCAGCAGCCCAGGAGGAGGTTGGACAGCTTTCTTT
NA,TRBJ1-1,TRBV27,NA,CASSRSSMNTEAFF,TGTGCCAGCAGCCGGAGCAGCATGAACACTGAAGCTTTCTTT
NA,TRBJ1-3,TRBV27,NA,CASSYTGPGNTIYF,TGTGCCAGCAGTTACACAGGTCCCGGAAACACCATATATTTT
NA,TRBJ1-1,TRBV29-1,NA,CSVVLGRVNTEAFF,TGCAGCGTTGTCTTAGGCAGGGTGAACACTGAAGCTTTCTTT
NA,TRBJ1-5,TRBV27,NA,CASSLVGALNQPQHF,TGTGCCAGCAGTTTGGTAGGGGCCCTTAATCAGCCCCAGCATTTT
NA,TRBJ1-1,TRBV5-1,NA,CASSLGSGIGIRNTEAFF,TGCGCCAGCAGCTTGGGGTCCGGGATTGGCATACGGAACACTGAAGCTTTCTTT
NA,TRBJ1-3,TRBV11-2,NA,CASSLPSSGNTIYF,TGTGCCAGCAGCTTACCTAGCTCTGGAAACACCATATATTTT
NA,TRBJ1-2,TRBV6-1,NA,CASSAQGYGYTF,TGTGCCAGCAGTGCTCAGGGGTATGGCTACACCTTC
TRBD1,TRBJ2-5,TRBV7-7,NA,CASSSGQGQETQYF,TGTGCCAGCAGCTCCGGACAGGGTCAAGAGACCCAGTACTTC
TRBD1,TRBJ1-2,TRBV5-4,few,CASSADRAYYGYTF,TGTGCCAGCAGCGCGGACAGGGCTTATTATGGCTACACCTTC
NA,TRBJ2-2,TRBV6-1,few,CASNERVANTGELFF,TGTGCCAGCAATGAGAGGGTCGCGAACACCGGGGAGCTGTTTTTT
NA,TRBJ1-1,TRBV7-2,once,CASSLGGGRTEAFF,TGTGCCAGCAGCTTAGGGGGGGGAAGGACTGAAGCTTTCTTT
TRBD1,TRBJ1-5,TRBV15,once,CATSSDGQANQPQHF,TGTGCCACCAGCAGTGATGGACAGGCGAATCAGCCCCAGCATTTT
TRBD2,TRBJ2-5,TRBV11-2,NA,CASSLFGLGVNQETQYF,TGTGCCAGCAGCTTATTTGGACTAGGAGTAAATCAAGAGACCCAGTACTTC
NA,TRBJ1-1,TRBV25-1,once,CASSKWGQNTEAFF,TGTGCCAGCAGTAAATGGGGCCAGAACACTGAAGCTTTCTTT
TRBD1,TRBJ1-1,TRBV18,NA,CASSPIPGQGGRSTEAFF,TGTGCCAGCTCACCTATCCCAGGACAGGGGGGAAGGAGCACTGAAGCTTTCTTT
NA,TRBJ2-7,TRBV7-9,NA,CSSNRIQGQNFYEQYF,TGTTCCAGCAACCGGATACAGGGCCAGAATTTCTACGAGCAGTACTTC
TRBD1,TRBJ1-2,TRBV14,NA,CASSRIQGNYGYTF,TGTGCCAGCAGCCGGATACAGGGGAACTATGGCTACACCTTC
TRBD1,TRBJ2-2,TRBV7-6,few,CASSLGTGNTGELFF,TGTGCCAGCAGCTTAGGGACAGGGAACACCGGGGAGCTGTTTTTT
NA,TRBJ2-5,TRBV5-4,NA,CASTSVGGSETQYF,TGTGCCAGCACCTCCGTGGGCGGGTCAGAGACCCAGTACTTC
NA,TRBJ1-1,TRBV2,NA,CASSFDRQNTEAFF,TGTGCCAGCAGTTTCGACAGGCAGAACACTGAAGCTTTCTTT
TRBD1,TRBJ2-7,TRBV28,NA,CASSKGTGTYEQYF,TGTGCCAGCAGTAAGGGGACAGGGACATACGAGCAGTACTTC
NA,TRBJ2-1,TRBV30,NA,CAWTWDNYNEQFF,TGTGCCTGGACCTGGGACAACTACAATGAGCAGTTCTTC
TRBD1,TRBJ2-7,TRBV6-1,NA,CASSGIEGAPYEQYF,TGTGCCAGCAGTGGAATAGAGGGGGCCCCCTACGAGCAGTACTTC
NA,TRBJ1-3,TRBV30,NA,CAWSFRPGSGNTIYF,TGTGCCTGGAGTTTCCGACCAGGCTCTGGAAACACCATATATTTT
NA,TRBJ2-7,TRBV6-5,NA,CASSYSKDRFYEQYF,TGTGCCAGCAGTTACTCTAAGGACAGATTCTACGAGCAGTACTTC
NA,TRBJ2-7,TRBV6-5,NA,CASSYSGSYEQYF,TGTGCCAGCAGTTACTCCGGGAGCTACGAGCAGTACTTC
TRBD2,TRBJ2-3,TRBV5-1,few,CASRWTRGDTQYF,TGCGCCAGCAGGTGGACTAGAGGAGATACGCAGTATTTT
NA,TRBJ2-7,TRBV28,NA,CASSSPQGSSYEQYF,TGTGCCAGCAGCTCCCCACAGGGAAGCTCCTACGAGCAGTACTTC
NA,TRBJ2-3,TRBV9,NA,CASSVHPAGSTDTQYF,TGTGCCAGCAGCGTCCATCCGGCGGGGAGCACAGATACGCAGTATTTT
TRBD2,TRBJ2-7,TRBV7-2,NA,CASSSGLAGGWRRVYEQYF,TGTGCCAGCAGCTCCGGACTAGCGGGAGGATGGAGAAGGGTCTACGAGCAGTACTTC
TRBD1,TRBJ1-5,TRBV6-1,NA,CASSERGLGQPQHF,TGTGCCAGCAGTGAGAGGGGGCTAGGCCAGCCCCAGCATTTT
NA,TRBJ1-1,TRBV5-1,NA,CASSRNRAGTEAFF,TGCGCCAGCAGCCGAAACAGGGCGGGCACTGAAGCTTTCTTT
NA,TRBJ2-6,TRBV6-1,NA,CASSGGWGVTF,TGTGCCAGCAGTGGGGGGTGGGGGGTGACTTTC
TRBD1,TRBJ2-1,TRBV12-5,NA,CASGGTGAYNEQFF,TGTGCTAGTGGGGGGACAGGGGCGTACAATGAGCAGTTCTTC
TRBD2,TRBJ2-1,TRBV9,few,CASSPRGGASNNEQFF,TGTGCCAGCAGCCCGCGCGGGGGGGCAAGCAACAATGAGCAGTTCTTC
NA,TRBJ2-5,TRBV28,NA,CASSFGGGETQYF,TGTGCCAGCAGTTTCGGGGGAGGAGAGACCCAGTACTTC
TRBD2,TRBJ2-5,TRBV7-8,NA,CASSYGTGLRETQYF,TGTGCCAGCAGCTACGGGACGGGACTACGGGAGACCCAGTACTTC
TRBD1,TRBJ1-1,TRBV7-2,NA,CAIGAGGTEAFF,TGTGCCATAGGGGCAGGGGGGACTGAAGCTTTCTTT
NA,TRBJ1-2,TRBV7-2,NA,CASSSRDKNVYGYTF,TGTGCCAGCAGCTCCCGGGACAAGAACGTCTATGGCTACACCTTC
NA,TRBJ1-2,TRBV4-3,NA,CASSQDHGKLNPRGLYGYTF,TGCGCCAGCAGCCAAGACCATGGAAAGCTAAACCCGCGAGGACTATATGGCTACACCTTC
TRBD2,TRBJ2-1,TRBV13,NA,CASSHTEGLAAYNEQFF,TGTGCCAGCAGCCATACCGAGGGACTAGCGGCCTACAATGAGCAGTTCTTC
NA,TRBJ1-5,TRBV6-5,NA,CASSYSGRVEPQHF,TGTGCCAGCAGTTACTCCGGGCGGGTCGAGCCCCAGCATTTT
NA,TRBJ2-1,TRBV7-2,NA,CASSLLPAGYNEQFF,TGTGCCAGCAGCTTGCTTCCAGCGGGCTACAATGAGCAGTTCTTC